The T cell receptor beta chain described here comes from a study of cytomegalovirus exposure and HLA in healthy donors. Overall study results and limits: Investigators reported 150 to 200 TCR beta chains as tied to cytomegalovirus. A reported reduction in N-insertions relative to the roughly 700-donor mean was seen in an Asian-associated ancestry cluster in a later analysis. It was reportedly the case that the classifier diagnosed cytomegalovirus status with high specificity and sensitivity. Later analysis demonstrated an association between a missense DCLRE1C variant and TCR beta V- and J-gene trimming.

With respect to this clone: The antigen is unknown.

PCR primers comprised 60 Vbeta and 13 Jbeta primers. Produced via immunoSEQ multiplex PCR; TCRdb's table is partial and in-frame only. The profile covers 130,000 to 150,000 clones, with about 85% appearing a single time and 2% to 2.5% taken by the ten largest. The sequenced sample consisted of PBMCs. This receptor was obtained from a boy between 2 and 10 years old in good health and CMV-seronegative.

The CDR3 bases are TGCGCCAGCAGCGAATATGGGGACAGCTCTTCCTCTGGAAACACCATATATTTT. Translated, it gives CASSEYGDSSSSGNTIYF. The rearrangement joins TRBV4-1 to TRBJ1-3; 7 bases align to TRBD1. CDR1 MGHRA and CDR2 YSYEKL come from the germline V gene. CDR3 length equals 18 residues. Trimming at V came to 5 bases and at J to 0 bases, leaving 13 bases not matched to a gene.